A single sample is the source of the 19 T cell receptor beta chains below, sequenced in a study of T cell responses to AZD1222 COVID-19 vaccine. Clones were sequenced by immunoSEQ multiplex PCR, and TCRdb holds only the in-frame ones, with some missing. The sample holds roughly 120,000 clones, 85% to 95% seen once. The input for sequencing was peripheral blood, taken 28 days after the second AZD1222 dose. These receptors were collected from an adult who received the AZD1222 COVID-19 vaccine.

The V gene is TRBV3-1 (or the pseudogene TRBV3-2), the J gene TRBJ2-6; no clear D. Germline V gene lookup returns CDR1 LGHDT and CDR2 YNNKEL (reference sequence). This CDR3 comprises 15 residues. Trimming cost V 3 bases and J 0 bases, with 6 bases left between them. The CDR3 coding sequence is TGTGCCAGCAGCCAGACAAGCTCTGGGGCCAACGTCCTGACTTTC. As protein: CASSQTSSGANVLTF.

The CDR3 loop is CAWSAWDRWGEDTEAFF. The CDR3 DNA reads TGTGCCTGGAGTGCATGGGATAGGTGGGGAGAGGACACTGAAGCTTTCTTT. The chain has TRBV30 and TRBJ1-1; no reliable D call. Trimming removed 1 base from V and 3 bases from J, with 21 bases in between. Looked up from germline, CDR1 is GTSNPN and CDR2 is SVGIG (reference sequence). The CDR3 consists of 17 residues.

Concerning this clone: One end of the junction fails to match germline, which may point to a read error. The chain combines TRBV19 with TRBJ1-3, with D unclear. This CDR3 is built from 15 residues. The germline gives CDR1 LNHDA, CDR2 SQIVND (reference sequence). Here the CDR3 reads CASSLDRGSGNTIYF. The CDR3 DNA reads TGTGCCAGTAGTCTAGATCGGGGTTCTGGAAACACCATATATTTT.

This sequence joins TRBV4-2 and TRBJ2-3, with unresolved D. The CDR3 covers 12 residues. Germline-derived CDR1 and CDR2 are LGHNA and YNFKEQ. V shed 5 bases and J shed 0 bases, with 3 bases lying between them. CDR3 coding DNA: TGTGCCAGCAGCGGGAGCACAGATACGCAGTATTTT. Translation: CASSGSTDTQYF.

The DNA of the CDR3 is TGCGCCAGCAGTTTATCGGGGAGCACCGGGGAGCTGTTTTTT. Translated, it gives CASSLSGSTGELFF. V and J are TRBV5-1 and TRBJ2-2; TRBD2 might be the D (5 bases). CDR1 SGHRS and CDR2 YFSETQ come from the germline V gene. Trimming pared 5 bases from V and 4 bases from J, leaving 12 bases between. The CDR3 has 14 amino acids.

The chain joins TRBV27 to TRBJ1-2; D call uncertain. The CDR3 has 14 residues. From germline, CDR1 is MNHEY and CDR2 SMNVEV (reference sequence). The ends were cut back, 4 bases at V and 4 bases at J, with 13 bases in the middle. CDR3: CASSSQPMGYGYTF. In DNA, the CDR3 is TGTGCCAGCAGTTCACAGCCTATGGGCTATGGCTACACCTTC.

This chain connects TRBV18 to TRBJ1-3; D uncertain. The CDR3 has 15 amino acids. Germline values: CDR1 KGHSH, CDR2 LQKENI. The ends were cut back, 3 bases at V and 6 bases at J, with 15 bases in the middle. In DNA form, the CDR3 reads TGTGCCAGCTCACCGACTGCTGCTCGGCAAAACACCATATATTTT. Protein: CASSPTAARQNTIYF. Based on the CDR3 plus reference TRBV18 and TRBJ1-3, the full variable domain is NAGVMQNPRHLVRRRGQEARLRCSPMKGHSHVYWYRQLPEEGLKFMVYLQKENIIDESGMPKERFSAEFPKEGPSILRIQQVVRGDSAAYFCASSPTAARQNTIYFGEGSWLTVV.

The rearrangement joins TRBV11-2 to TRBJ1-1; no clear D. Per germline, CDR1 SGHAT and CDR2 FQNNGV. V shed 2 bases and J shed 8 bases, with 12 bases lying between them. CDR3 length equals 13 residues. The CDR3 reads CASSLRISGEAFF. Here the CDR3 DNA reads TGTGCCAGCAGCTTACGTATCTCTGGAGAAGCTTTCTTT. The variable domain in full, with the rest retrieved from reference TRBV11-2 and TRBJ1-1, is EAGVAQSPRYKIIEKRQSVAFWCNPISGHATLYWYQQILGQGPKLLIQFQNNGVVDDSQLPKDRFSAERLKGVDSTLKIQPAKLEDSAVYLCASSLRISGEAFFGQGTRLTVV.

The chain joins TRBV11-2 to TRBJ1-4; TRBD1 matches at 8 bases. Germline CDR1 SGHAT, CDR2 FQNNGV. The CDR3 spans 14 residues. J gave up 5 bases and V 6 bases, and 5 bases lay outside the gene matches. The CDR3 sequence: CASSPDRGNEKLFF. The CDR3 coding sequence is TGTGCCAGCAGTCCCGACAGGGGAAATGAAAAACTGTTTTTT.

This clone was observed a handful of times. This sequence joins TRBV13 and TRBJ2-1; 9 positions agree with TRBD2. The germline V gene has CDR1 PRHDT and CDR2 FYEKMQ (reference sequence). CDR3 size: 14 residues. The V and J ends lost 4 bases and 5 bases, in that order; junction bases with no gene match: 3. Written as DNA, the CDR3 is TGTGCCAGCAGCTGGAGGACTAGCGACAATGAGCAGTTCTTC. Its translation: CASSWRTSDNEQFF.

The chain is built from TRBV6-6 and TRBJ1-5; unclear D gene. V was shortened by 5 bases and J by 5 bases, with 10 bases between the two germline ends. Germline values: CDR1 MNHNY, CDR2 SVGAGI (reference sequence). The CDR3 is made up of 13 amino acids. DNA for the CDR3: TGTGCCAGCAGTACCGGGAGCTATCAGCCCCAGCATTTT. This codes for CASSTGSYQPQHF.

The chain is built from TRBV5-1 and TRBJ2-3, with 11 bases aligning to TRBD2. The V segment lost 5 bases and the J segment 1 base; nucleotides outside the gene matches: 18. The CDR3 loop spans 20 amino acids. CDR1 and CDR2 from the germline V gene are SGHRS and YFSETQ. The CDR3 sequence is CASRRSGLAVLNRGTDTQYF. CDR3 in DNA: TGCGCCAGCAGGCGTTCGGGACTAGCGGTCTTAAACCGCGGCACAGATACGCAGTATTTT.

The chain has TRBV27 and TRBJ2-1, with D perhaps given as TRBD1 or TRBD2 (6 bases each). CDR1 is MNHEY and CDR2 is SMNVEV in the germline V gene (reference sequence). The CDR3 totals 13 residues. V was cut by 5 bases and J by 5 bases, with 10 bases left in between. CDR3 in amino acids: CASSPGAHNEQFF. In DNA, the CDR3 is TGTGCCAGCAGTCCGGGGGCCCACAATGAGCAGTTCTTC.

The chain is built from TRBV4-1 and TRBJ1-2; possible D gene TRBD1, 5 bases. Trimming pared 1 base from V and 8 bases from J, leaving 14 bases between. The CDR3 spans 14 residues. The V gene's germline CDR1 is MGHRA and CDR2 YSYEKL. CDR3 coding DNA: TGCGCCAGCAGCCAAGGCTCAGGGCTTCTCGGCTACACCTTC. This sequence encodes CASSQGSGLLGYTF.

J is TRBJ2-3 and V is TRBV25-1; TRBD1 might be the D (5 bases). V was pared by 2 bases and J by 1 base, with 10 bases between. Germline V gene sequence: CDR1 MGHDK, CDR2 SYGVNS. The CDR3 is 15 residues long. CDR3 sequence (DNA): TGTGCCAGCAGTGAAGTGACAGAAGGCACAGATACGCAGTATTTT. It is translated as CASSEVTEGTDTQYF.

The chain has TRBV3-1 (or the pseudogene TRBV3-2) and TRBJ2-7, with 9 bases matching TRBD1. Per germline, CDR1 LGHDT and CDR2 YNNKEL (reference sequence). This CDR3 has 13 residues. Trimming removed 5 bases from V and 2 bases from J; junction bases left unmatched: 1. CDR3 amino acids: CASSRQGAYEQYF. CDR3 sequence (DNA): TGTGCCAGCAGCAGACAGGGGGCCTACGAGCAGTACTTC.

V gene TRBV25-1 combines with J gene TRBJ1-1, with TRBD1 identical over 10 bases. This CDR3 spans 14 amino acids. Looked up from germline, CDR1 is MGHDK and CDR2 is SYGVNS. V shed 7 bases and J 2 bases; nucleotides not matched to a gene: 4. CDR3 in amino acids: CASIRTGGNTEAFF. For the CDR3, the DNA is TGTGCCAGCATCAGGACAGGGGGAAACACTGAAGCTTTCTTT.

V and J are TRBV30 and TRBJ1-6, with a weak D call TRBD1 (6 bases). The germline V gene has CDR1 GTSNPN and CDR2 SVGIG (reference sequence). V was clipped by 8 bases and J by 7 bases, with 24 bases between them. The CDR3 runs 16 residues. CDR3 sequence reads: CARGEGGLLTNSPLHF. The DNA of the CDR3 is TGTGCCCGGGGAGAGGGGGGTCTACTGACGAATTCACCCCTCCACTTT.

The chain recombines TRBV7-2 with TRBJ2-2; tentative D call: TRBD2 (7 bases). CDR1 is SGHTA, CDR2 FQGNSA, per germline. The germline V and J ends were trimmed by 5 bases and 5 bases, with 18 bases remaining between them. The CDR3 totals 16 residues. The CDR3 coding sequence is TGTGCCAGCAGCCCTCGTGGGGGGGGCGCGACCGGGGAGCTGTTTTTT. It yields the protein CASSPRGGGATGELFF.